Listed below are T cell receptor beta chains from one sample, sequenced in a study of cytomegalovirus exposure and HLA in healthy donors. Repertoires were generated with immunoSEQ multiplex PCR, while TCRdb's copy carries only in-frame clones and drops some. The top ten hold about 1.6% of the sample, which has about 160,000 clones, more than 75% seen once. Sequencing was carried out using PBMCs. These receptors came from a girl aged 5-17 years in good health and CMV-seropositive. Each CDR3 is given with its conserved first and last residue. The D gene is left open where the match is weak. For some rows the clone size is stated as once, few or many, or as a class when expanded; others skip it.

j_gene | d_gene | v_gene | abundance | CDR3nt | CDR3aa
TRBJ2-5 | TRBD2 | TRBV28 | - | TGTGCCAGCAGTGATCCTAGCGGGGGGACTCTGGAGACCCAGTACTTC | CASSDPSGGTLETQYF
TRBJ1-1 | - | TRBV27 | - | TGTGCCAGCAGTACACAGGGAAGGGGCACTGAAGCTTTCTTT | CASSTQGRGTEAFF
TRBJ2-1 | - | TRBV28 | - | TGTGCCAGCATTGGAGGGGACCGCTACAATGAGCAGTTCTTC | CASIGGDRYNEQFF
TRBJ1-1 | - | TRBV29-1 | - | TGCAGCGTTGAAGCTCAGCGGGGGCAGGGATTCCCTGAAGCTTTCTTT | CSVEAQRGQGFPEAFF
TRBJ2-7 | TRBD1 | TRBV25-1 | - | TGTGCCAGCAGTGTCCTACCGGGACAGGGGTCCTACGAGCAGTACTTC | CASSVLPGQGSYEQYF
TRBJ1-1 | TRBD1 | TRBV28 | - | TGTGCCAGCAGTCGGGACAGGGGTACTGAAGCTTTCTTT | CASSRDRGTEAFF
TRBJ2-7 | - | TRBV6-1 | - | TGTGCCAGCACTAGGCGCTACGAGCAGTACTTC | CASTRRYEQYF
TRBJ2-3 | - | TRBV7-3 | - | TGTGCCAGCAGCTTAACGGGGGGGCGTACGCAGTATTTT | CASSLTGGRTQYF
TRBJ2-1 | - | TRBV6-4 | - | TGTGCCACCCATGGGCGGGGCTACAATGAGCAGTTCTTC | CATHGRGYNEQFF
TRBJ2-2 | - | TRBV27 | - | TGTGCCAGCAGTTCCTCAGACAGGTCCAACACCGGGGAGCTGTTTTTT | CASSSSDRSNTGELFF
TRBJ1-2 | - | TRBV9 | - | TGTGCCAGCGCCCCTGTGGGGGGACCCTATGGCTACACCTTC | CASAPVGGPYGYTF
TRBJ1-5 | TRBD1 | TRBV2 | - | TGTGCCAGCAGGGCCCCCGGGACAGGGGTGGGTCAGCCCCAGCATTTT | CASRAPGTGVGQPQHF
TRBJ1-2 | - | TRBV28 | - | TGTGCCAGCAGTTTACAGGGCCAGCACTATGGCTACACCTTC | CASSLQGQHYGYTF
TRBJ2-3 | - | TRBV4-1 | few | TGCGCCAGCAGCCAAGGTGAGGGCCTAAACACAGATACGCAGTATTTT | CASSQGEGLNTDTQYF
TRBJ1-1 | - | TRBV30 | few | TGTGCCTGGAGTGCGGACAGCGGTACTGAAGCTTTCTTT | CAWSADSGTEAFF
TRBJ2-5 | - | TRBV5-6 | - | TGTGCCAGCAGCTTGGTGTCTCCCGAGACCCAGTACTTC | CASSLVSPETQYF